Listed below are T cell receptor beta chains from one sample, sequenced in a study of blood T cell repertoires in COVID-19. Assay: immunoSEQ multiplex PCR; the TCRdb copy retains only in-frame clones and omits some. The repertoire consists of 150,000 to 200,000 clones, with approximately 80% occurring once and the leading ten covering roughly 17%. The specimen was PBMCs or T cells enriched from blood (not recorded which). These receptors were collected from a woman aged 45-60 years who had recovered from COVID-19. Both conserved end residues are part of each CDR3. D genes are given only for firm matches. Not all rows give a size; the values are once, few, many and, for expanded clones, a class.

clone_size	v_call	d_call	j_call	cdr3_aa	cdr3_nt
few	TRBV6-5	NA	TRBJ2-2	CASSYSNRGTGELFF	TGTGCCAGCAGTTACTCGAATCGGGGGACCGGGGAGCTGTTTTTT
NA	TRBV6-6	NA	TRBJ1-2	CASRRGGDRSSTNYGYTF	TGTGCCAGCAGACGAGGGGGGGATCGCTCATCAACTAACTATGGCTACACCTTC
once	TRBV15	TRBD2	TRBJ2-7	CATSSRYKREIGGLEEQYF	TGTGCCACCAGCAGCCGATATAAGCGGGAGATTGGGGGGCTCGAAGAGCAGTACTTC
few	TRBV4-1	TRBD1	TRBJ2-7	CASSFDRDRTYEQYF	TGCGCCAGCAGCTTTGACCGGGACAGAACCTACGAGCAGTACTTC
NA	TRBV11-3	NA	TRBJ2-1	CASSLGDSSYNEQFF	TGTGCCAGCAGCTTAGGGGACTCTTCATACAATGAGCAGTTCTTC
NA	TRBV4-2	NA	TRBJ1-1	CASSQVSGGNTEAFF	TGTGCCAGCAGCCAAGTAAGCGGGGGGAACACTGAAGCTTTCTTT
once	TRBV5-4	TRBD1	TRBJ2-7	CASSFLGQNYEQYF	TGTGCCAGCAGCTTCCTGGGACAGAACTACGAGCAGTACTTC
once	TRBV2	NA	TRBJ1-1	CASSWTFLLPEAFF	TGTGCCAGCAGCTGGACATTTCTGCTTCCCGAAGCTTTCTTT
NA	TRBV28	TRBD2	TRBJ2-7	CASSFSGRGYEQYF	TGTGCCAGCAGTTTTAGCGGGAGAGGATACGAGCAGTACTTC
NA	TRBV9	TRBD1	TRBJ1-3	CASSVTDRVSGNTIYF	TGTGCCAGCAGCGTAACGGACAGGGTCTCTGGAAACACCATATATTTT
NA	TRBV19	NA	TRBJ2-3	CASSMGQIPSTDTQYF	TGTGCCAGTAGTATGGGGCAGATACCTAGCACAGATACGCAGTATTTT
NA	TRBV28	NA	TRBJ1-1	CASSLGGWTEAFF	TGTGCCAGCAGTTTGGGGGGGTGGACTGAAGCTTTCTTT
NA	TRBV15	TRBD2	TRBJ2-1	CATSPRTSGRNEQFF	TGTGCCACCAGCCCTCGGACTAGCGGGAGGAATGAGCAGTTCTTC
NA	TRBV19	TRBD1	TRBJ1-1	CASSTPKTGGWNTEAFF	TGTGCCAGTAGTACCCCGAAAACAGGGGGCTGGAACACTGAAGCTTTCTTT
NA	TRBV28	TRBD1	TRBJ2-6	CASRKGGTGANVLTF	TGTGCCAGCAGGAAAGGGGGCACTGGGGCCAACGTCCTGACTTTC
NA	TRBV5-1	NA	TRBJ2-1	CASSRGSDGGEQFF	TGCGCCAGCAGCCGCGGGTCGGATGGTGGTGAGCAGTTCTTC
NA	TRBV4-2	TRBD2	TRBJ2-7	CASSQAGTRSSYEQYF	TGTGCCAGCAGCCAAGCGGGGACTAGGTCCTCCTACGAGCAGTACTTC
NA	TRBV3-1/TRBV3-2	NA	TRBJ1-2	CASSDWGGNYGYTF	TGTGCCAGCAGCGACTGGGGAGGTAACTATGGCTACACCTTC
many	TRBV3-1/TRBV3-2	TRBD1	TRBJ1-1	CASSYSRGLEAFF	TGTGCCAGCTCCTATTCGAGGGGGCTTGAAGCTTTCTTT
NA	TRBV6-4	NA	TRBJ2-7	CASSDEVGRVGTYEQYF	TGTGCCAGCAGTGACGAGGTGGGCAGGGTAGGGACCTACGAGCAGTACTTC
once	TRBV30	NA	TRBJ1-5	CAWSIQGNQPQHF	TGTGCCTGGAGTATACAGGGAAATCAGCCCCAGCATTTT
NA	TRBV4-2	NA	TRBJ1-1	CASRNREGDTEAFF	TGTGCCAGCCGCAACAGGGAGGGGGACACTGAAGCTTTCTTT
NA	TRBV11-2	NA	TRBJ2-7	CASSLGGRDYEQYF	TGTGCCAGCAGCCTCGGCGGACGGGACTACGAGCAGTACTTC
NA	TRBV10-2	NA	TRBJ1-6	CASSDPPGLFNSPLHF	TGCGCCAGCAGTGATCCTCCGGGACTCTTTAATTCACCCCTCCACTTT
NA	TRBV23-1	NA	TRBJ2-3	CARNPEGLADTQYF	TGCGCCCGTAATCCCGAGGGCTTGGCAGATACGCAGTATTTT
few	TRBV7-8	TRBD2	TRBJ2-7	CASSLGHLRLAGRNEQYF	TGTGCCAGCAGCTTAGGCCACCTTAGACTAGCGGGTAGGAACGAGCAGTACTTC
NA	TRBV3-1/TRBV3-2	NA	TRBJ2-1	CASSQDLGGQYNEQFF	TGTGCCAGCAGCCAAGATTTGGGTGGGCAATACAATGAGCAGTTCTTC
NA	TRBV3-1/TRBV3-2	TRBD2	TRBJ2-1	CASSQEVGSGSNEQFF	TGTGCCAGCAGCCAAGAGGTCGGGAGCGGGAGCAATGAGCAGTTCTTC
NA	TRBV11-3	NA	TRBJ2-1	CASSPTGFGEQFF	TGTGCCAGCAGCCCTACAGGGTTCGGTGAGCAGTTCTTC
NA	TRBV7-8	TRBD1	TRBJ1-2	CASSLSGQGALGWGYTF	TGTGCCAGCAGCCTGTCGGGGCAGGGGGCGCTAGGTTGGGGCTACACCTTC
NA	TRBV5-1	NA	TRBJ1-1	CASSQGFGTEAFF	TGCGCCAGCAGCCAGGGATTCGGCACTGAAGCTTTCTTT
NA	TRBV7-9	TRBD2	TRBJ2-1	CASERREGLVDEQFF	TGTGCCAGCGAAAGGCGGGAGGGCCTGGTTGATGAGCAGTTCTTC
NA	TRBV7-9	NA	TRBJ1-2	CASSPQDSSYTF	TGTGCCAGCAGCCCTCAAGACAGTAGCTACACCTTC
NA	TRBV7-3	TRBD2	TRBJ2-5	CASSRTSGRTETQYF	TGTGCCAGCAGCCGGACTAGCGGGAGGACGGAGACCCAGTACTTC
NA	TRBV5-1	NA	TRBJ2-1	CASSDTSNEQFF	TGCGCCAGCAGTGACACAAGTAATGAGCAGTTCTTC